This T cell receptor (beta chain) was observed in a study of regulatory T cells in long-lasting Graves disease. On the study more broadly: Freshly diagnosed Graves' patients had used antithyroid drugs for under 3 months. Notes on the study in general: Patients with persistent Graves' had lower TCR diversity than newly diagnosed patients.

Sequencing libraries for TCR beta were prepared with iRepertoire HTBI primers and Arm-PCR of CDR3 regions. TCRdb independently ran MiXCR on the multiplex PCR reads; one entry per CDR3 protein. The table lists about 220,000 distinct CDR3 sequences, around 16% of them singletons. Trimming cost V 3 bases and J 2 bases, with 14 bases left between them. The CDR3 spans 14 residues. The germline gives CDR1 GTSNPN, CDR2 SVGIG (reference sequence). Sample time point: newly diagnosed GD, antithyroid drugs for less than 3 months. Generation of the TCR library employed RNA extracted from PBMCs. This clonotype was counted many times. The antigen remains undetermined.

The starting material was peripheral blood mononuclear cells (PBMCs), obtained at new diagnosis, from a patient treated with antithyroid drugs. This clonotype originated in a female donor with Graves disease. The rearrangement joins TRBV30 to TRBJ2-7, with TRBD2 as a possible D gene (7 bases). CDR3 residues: CAWRGGDNPYEQYF. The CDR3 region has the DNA TGTGCCTGGAGGGGGGGGGACAACCCCTACGAGCAGTACTTC. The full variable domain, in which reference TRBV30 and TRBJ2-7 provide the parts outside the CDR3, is SQTIHQWPATLVQPVGSPLSLECTVEGTSNPNLYWYRQAAGRGLQLLFYSVGIGQISSEVPQNLSASRPQDRQFILSSKKLLLSDSGFYLCAWRGGDNPYEQYFGPGTRLTVT.